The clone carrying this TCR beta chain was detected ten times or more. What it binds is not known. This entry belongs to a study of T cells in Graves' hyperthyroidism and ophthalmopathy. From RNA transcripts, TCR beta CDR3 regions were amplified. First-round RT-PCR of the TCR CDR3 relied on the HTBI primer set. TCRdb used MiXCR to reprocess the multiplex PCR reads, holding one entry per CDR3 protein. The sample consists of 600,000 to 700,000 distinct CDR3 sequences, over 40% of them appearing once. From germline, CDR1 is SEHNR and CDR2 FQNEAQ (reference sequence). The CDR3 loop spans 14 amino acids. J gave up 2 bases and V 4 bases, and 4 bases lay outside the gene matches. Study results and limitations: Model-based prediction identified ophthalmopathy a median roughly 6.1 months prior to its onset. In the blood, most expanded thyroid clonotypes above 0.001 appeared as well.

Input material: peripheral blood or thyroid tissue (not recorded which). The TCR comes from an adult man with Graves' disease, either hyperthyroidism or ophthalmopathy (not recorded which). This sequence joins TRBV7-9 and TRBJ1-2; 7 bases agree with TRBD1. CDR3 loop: CASSSMDRNYGYTF. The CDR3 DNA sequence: TGTGCCAGCAGCTCGATGGACAGGAACTATGGCTACACCTTC.